This T cell receptor beta chain was sequenced during a study of beta chain features in type 1 diabetes. The CDR3 runs 16 residues. Germline CDR1 is SGHDT and CDR2 is YYEEEE. Trimming removed 0 bases from V and 1 base from J, with 13 bases in between. Isolated RNA was reverse transcribed in full, so expressed TCRB transcripts were sequenced. TCRdb's table, derived via immunoSEQ multiplex PCR, lists solely in-frame clones and lacks some. Here the sample spans 110,000 to 150,000 clones, 6% to 7.5% being singletons. The chain employs TRBV5-6 and TRBJ2-5; D possibly corresponds to TRBD1 (6 bases). The receptor comes from a woman aged 25-40 years in good health. The sequenced sample consisted of central memory CD4+ T cells from blood. For the CDR3, the DNA is TGTGCCAGCAGCTTGGGGGGGCAGTCACCCCAAGAGACCCAGTACTTC. Residues: CASSLGGQSPQETQYF. The full variable domain, completed using reference TRBV5-6 and TRBJ2-5, is DAGVTQSPTHLIKTRGQQVTLRCSPKSGHDTVSWYQQALGQGPQFIFQYYEEEERQRGNFPDRFSGHQFPNYSSELNVNALLLGDSALYLCASSLGGQSPQETQYFGPGTRLLVL.